This T cell receptor beta chain was sequenced during a study of shared clonotypes between healthy human individuals. Study-wide results and limits: In a few donors, about 5% of naive CD4 clonotypes appeared in common.

Germline CDR1 LNHDA, CDR2 SQIVND (reference sequence). This CDR3 comprises 12 residues. V was cut by 6 bases and J by 2 bases, with 8 bases left in between. Data came from immunoSEQ multiplex PCR; TCRdb stores just in-frame clones and leaves some out. The repertoire includes around 1,900,000 clones, 85% to 95% of them detected once, and less than 2% sits in the top ten. Terminally differentiated effector memory CD45RA+ cells were left out of the naive CD8 fraction, which was CD45RO-negative and positively selected for CCR7. Adult Caucasians living in Nashville, Tennessee made up all of the donors. As regards this clone: As yet, its antigen is unknown.

The sample consisted of naive CD8+ T cells from PBMCs. The chain carries TRBV19 and TRBJ2-7; no firm D call. This clonotype originated in a man aged 18 to 35 in good health. Some clones in this sample may be carry-over from other donors' samples. CDR3 DNA: TGTGCCAGTAGCGCCCGACCCTACGAGCAGTACTTC. Translation: CASSARPYEQYF.